In its sample, the clone carrying this T cell receptor beta chain was seen a few times. The antigen remains undetermined. Individual cDNA molecules were tagged with unique molecular identifiers, the study reported. A single record per CDR3 protein comes from TCRdb applying MiXCR to the 5' RACE reads. Of tens of thousands of distinct CDR3 sequences in the sample, 5.6% were seen once. Between the trimmed V and J ends, which lost 5 bases and 2 bases, there was a span of 13 bases. CDR1 is MNHNY, CDR2 SVGAGI, per germline (reference sequence). This CDR3 contains 16 residues. This entry is derived from a study of early T cells in non-severe SARS-CoV-2 infection. Overall study: Sequencing was performed on bulk RNA from unsorted whole blood, leaving chains unpaired. Whole-study findings and limits: Matching against VDJdb likely underestimated virus-specific expansions, favoring anti-spike CD8.

The specimen sequenced was whole blood. The TCR sequence derives from an adult who was a healthcare worker with PCR-confirmed SARS-CoV-2 infection or an uninfected control (not recorded which). V is TRBV6-6 and J is TRBJ2-6; D gene unclear. CDR3 protein: CASSRPLSTGANVLTF. The CDR3 region has the DNA TGTGCCAGCAGTAGGCCCTTATCCACTGGGGCCAACGTCCTGACTTTC.